This entry is about one TCR beta chain. Original methodology: Amplification with reference gene primers provided the estimates of nucleated cell counts. Sequencing was performed with immunoSEQ multiplex PCR; in TCRdb, only in-frame clones are kept and a portion is missing. That table is the source of V, J and clone size, and D and trimming were worked out from the DNA. The repertoire has roughly 99,000 clones, about four fifths of them found once; the top ten carry over 4%. This sample is part of a study of blood T cell repertoires in COVID-19. The CDR3 loop spans 15 amino acids. Germline loops: CDR1 LNHDA, CDR2 SQIVND (reference sequence). V shed 5 bases, J shed 5 bases, and the junction held 9 bases outside the gene matches.

The sample was peripheral blood. This TCR came from a human donor in a cohort sampled during active COVID-19. The rearrangement links TRBV19 to TRBJ1-1; TRBD1 agrees at 9 bases. CDR3 region: CASSETGQGRTEAFF. CDR3 nucleotides: TGTGCCAGTAGTGAAACGGGACAGGGCAGGACTGAAGCTTTCTTT.